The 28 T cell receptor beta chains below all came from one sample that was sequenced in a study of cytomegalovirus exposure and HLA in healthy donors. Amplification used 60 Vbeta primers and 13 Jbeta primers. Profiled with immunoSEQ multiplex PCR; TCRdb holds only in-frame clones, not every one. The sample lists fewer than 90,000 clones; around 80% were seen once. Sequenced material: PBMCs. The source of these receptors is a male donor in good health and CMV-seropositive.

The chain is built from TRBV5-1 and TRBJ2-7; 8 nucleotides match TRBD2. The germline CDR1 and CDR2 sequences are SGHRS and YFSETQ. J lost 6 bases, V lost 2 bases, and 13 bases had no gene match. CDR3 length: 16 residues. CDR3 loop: CASSFFGGLEFGEQYF. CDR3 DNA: TGCGCCAGCAGCTTTTTCGGGGGACTAGAGTTTGGCGAGCAGTACTTC.

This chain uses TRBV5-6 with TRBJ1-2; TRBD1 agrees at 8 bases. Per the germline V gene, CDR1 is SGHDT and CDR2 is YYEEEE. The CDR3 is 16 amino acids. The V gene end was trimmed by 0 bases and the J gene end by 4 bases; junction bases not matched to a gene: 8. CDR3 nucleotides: TGTGCCAGCAGCTTGGGAGGGGACAGGACCCTCTATGGCTACACCTTC. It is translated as CASSLGGDRTLYGYTF.

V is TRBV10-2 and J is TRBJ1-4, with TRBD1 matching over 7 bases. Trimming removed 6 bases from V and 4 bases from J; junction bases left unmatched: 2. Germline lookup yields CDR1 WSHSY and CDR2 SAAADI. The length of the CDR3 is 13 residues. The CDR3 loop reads CASRQGFNEKLFF. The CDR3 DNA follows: TGCGCCAGCAGACAGGGGTTTAATGAAAAACTGTTTTTT.

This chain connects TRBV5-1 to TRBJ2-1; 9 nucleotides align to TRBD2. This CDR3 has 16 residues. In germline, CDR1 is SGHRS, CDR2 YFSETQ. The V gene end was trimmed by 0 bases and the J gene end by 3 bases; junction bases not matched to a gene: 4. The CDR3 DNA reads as TGCGCCAGCAGCTTGGAAGGGACTAGCAACTACAATGAGCAGTTCTTC. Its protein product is CASSLEGTSNYNEQFF.

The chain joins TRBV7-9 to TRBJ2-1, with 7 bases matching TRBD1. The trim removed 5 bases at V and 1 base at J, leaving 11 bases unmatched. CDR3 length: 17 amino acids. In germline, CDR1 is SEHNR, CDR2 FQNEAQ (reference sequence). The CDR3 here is CASSPAPRTGSYNEQFF. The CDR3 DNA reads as TGTGCCAGCAGCCCTGCACCTAGGACAGGTTCCTACAATGAGCAGTTCTTC. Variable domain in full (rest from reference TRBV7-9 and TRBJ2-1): DTGVSQNPRHKITKRGQNVTFRCDPISEHNRLYWYRQTLGQGPEFLTYFQNEAQLEKSRLLSDRFSAERPKGSFSTLEIQRTEQGDSAMYLCASSPAPRTGSYNEQFFGPGTRLTVL.

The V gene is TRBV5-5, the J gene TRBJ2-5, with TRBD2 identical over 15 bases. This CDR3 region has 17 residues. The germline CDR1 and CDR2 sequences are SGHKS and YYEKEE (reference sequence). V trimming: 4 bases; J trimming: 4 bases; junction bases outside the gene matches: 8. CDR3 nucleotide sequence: TGTGCCAGCAGCGCGCTTCCGGGACTAGCGGGAGGAGAGACCCAGTACTTC. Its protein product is CASSALPGLAGGETQYF. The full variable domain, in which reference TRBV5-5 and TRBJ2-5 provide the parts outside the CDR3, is DAGVTQSPTHLIKTRGQQVTLRCSPISGHKSVSWYQQVLGQGPQFIFQYYEKEERGRGNFPDRFSARQFPNYSSELNVNALLLGDSALYLCASSALPGLAGGETQYFGPGTRLLVL.

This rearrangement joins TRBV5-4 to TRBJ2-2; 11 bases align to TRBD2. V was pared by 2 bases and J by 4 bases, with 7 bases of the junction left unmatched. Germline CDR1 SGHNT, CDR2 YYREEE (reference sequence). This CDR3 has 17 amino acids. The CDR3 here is CASSFTGLAVITGELFF. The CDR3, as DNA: TGTGCCAGCAGCTTTACGGGACTAGCGGTTATCACCGGGGAGCTGTTTTTT.

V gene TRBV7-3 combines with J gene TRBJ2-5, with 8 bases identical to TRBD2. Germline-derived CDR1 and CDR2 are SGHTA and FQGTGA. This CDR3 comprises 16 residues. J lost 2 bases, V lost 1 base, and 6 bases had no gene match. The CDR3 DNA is TGTGCCAGCAGCTTAAATCCAGCGGGAGTGCAAGAGACCCAGTACTTC. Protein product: CASSLNPAGVQETQYF.

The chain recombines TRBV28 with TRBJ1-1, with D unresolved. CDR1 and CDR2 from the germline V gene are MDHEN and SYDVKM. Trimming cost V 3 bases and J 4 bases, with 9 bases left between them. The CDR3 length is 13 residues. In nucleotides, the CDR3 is TGTGCCAGCAGTTTCCCAGGAAGCACTGAAGCTTTCTTT. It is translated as CASSFPGSTEAFF.

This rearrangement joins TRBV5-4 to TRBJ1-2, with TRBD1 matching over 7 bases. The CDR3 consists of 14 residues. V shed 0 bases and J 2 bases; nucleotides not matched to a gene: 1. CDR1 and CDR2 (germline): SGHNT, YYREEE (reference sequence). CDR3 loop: CASSLGQGNYGYTF. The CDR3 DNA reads TGTGCCAGCAGCTTGGGACAGGGAAACTATGGCTACACCTTC.

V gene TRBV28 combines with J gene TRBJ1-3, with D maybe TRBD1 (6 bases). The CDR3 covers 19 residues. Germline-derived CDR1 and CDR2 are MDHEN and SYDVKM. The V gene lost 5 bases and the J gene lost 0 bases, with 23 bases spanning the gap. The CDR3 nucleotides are TGTGCCAGCAGTCATCATCGGGACAATCCCTCTAGCTCTGGAAACACCATATATTTT. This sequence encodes CASSHHRDNPSSSGNTIYF.

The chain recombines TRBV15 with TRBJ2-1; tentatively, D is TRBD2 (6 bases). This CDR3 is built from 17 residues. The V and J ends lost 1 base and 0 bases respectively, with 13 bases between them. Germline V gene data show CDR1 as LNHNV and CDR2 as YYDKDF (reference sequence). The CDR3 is CATSRGRRGSSYNEQFF. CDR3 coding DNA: TGTGCCACCAGCAGAGGTCGGCGGGGAAGCTCCTACAATGAGCAGTTCTTC.

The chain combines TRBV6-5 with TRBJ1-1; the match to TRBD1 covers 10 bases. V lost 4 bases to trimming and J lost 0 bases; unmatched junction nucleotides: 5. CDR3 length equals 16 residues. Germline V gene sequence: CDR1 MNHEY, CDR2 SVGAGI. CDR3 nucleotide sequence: TGTGCCAGCAGTTCCGACAGGGGGCGGATGAACACTGAAGCTTTCTTT. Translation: CASSSDRGRMNTEAFF.

The CDR3 loop reads CASSSEGVEQYF. The CDR3 DNA follows: TGTGCCAGCAGCTCAGAGGGAGTGGAGCAGTACTTC. The gene calls are TRBV7-9 and TRBJ2-7; D is possibly TRBD2 (5 bases). The germline CDR1 and CDR2 sequences are SEHNR and FQNEAQ (reference sequence). With 4 bases removed from V and 7 bases from J, the gap between germline ends came to 11 bases. The CDR3 totals 12 residues. The full variable domain, completed using reference TRBV7-9 and TRBJ2-7, is DTGVSQNPRHKITKRGQNVTFRCDPISEHNRLYWYRQTLGQGPEFLTYFQNEAQLEKSRLLSDRFSAERPKGSFSTLEIQRTEQGDSAMYLCASSSEGVEQYFGPGTRLTVT.

CDR3 loop: CSAKGDKPYEQYF. CDR3 bases: TGCAGCGCAAAAGGGGACAAGCCCTACGAGCAGTACTTC. The rearrangement links TRBV29-1 to TRBJ2-7; TRBD1 might be the D (6 bases). V lost 7 bases to trimming and J lost 2 bases, with 15 bases between them. This CDR3 has 13 residues. Germline CDR1 is SQVTM and CDR2 is ANQGSEA.

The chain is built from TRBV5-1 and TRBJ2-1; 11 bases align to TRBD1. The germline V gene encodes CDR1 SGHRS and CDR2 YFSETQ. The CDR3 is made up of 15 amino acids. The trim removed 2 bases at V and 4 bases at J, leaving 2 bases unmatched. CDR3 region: CASSFGQGAYNEQFF. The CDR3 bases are TGCGCCAGCAGCTTCGGACAGGGGGCGTACAATGAGCAGTTCTTC.

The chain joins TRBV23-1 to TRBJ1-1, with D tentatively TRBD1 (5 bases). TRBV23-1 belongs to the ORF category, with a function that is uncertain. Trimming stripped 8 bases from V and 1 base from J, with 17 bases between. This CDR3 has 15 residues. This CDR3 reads CASFIPNQGNTEAFF. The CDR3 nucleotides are TGCGCCAGCTTCATCCCCAACCAGGGGAACACTGAAGCTTTCTTT.

CDR3 amino acids: CASSGLAGVQQYF. For the CDR3, the DNA is TGTGCCAGCAGTGGACTAGCGGGAGTTCAGCAGTACTTC. The V gene is TRBV2, the J gene TRBJ2-7, with 12 bases aligning to TRBD2. With V trimmed by 4 bases and J by 8 bases, 3 bases remained unmatched. Germline V gene sequence: CDR1 SNHLY, CDR2 FYNNEI. The CDR3 has 13 amino acids.

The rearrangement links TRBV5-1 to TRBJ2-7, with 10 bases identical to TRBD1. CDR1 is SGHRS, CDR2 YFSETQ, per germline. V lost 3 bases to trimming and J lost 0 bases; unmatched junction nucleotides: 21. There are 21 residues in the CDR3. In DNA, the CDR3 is TGCGCCAGCAGCTCTACGTCCGGAACCCGGGCCAGACAGGGGGCCTCCTACGAGCAGTACTTC. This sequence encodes CASSSTSGTRARQGASYEQYF.

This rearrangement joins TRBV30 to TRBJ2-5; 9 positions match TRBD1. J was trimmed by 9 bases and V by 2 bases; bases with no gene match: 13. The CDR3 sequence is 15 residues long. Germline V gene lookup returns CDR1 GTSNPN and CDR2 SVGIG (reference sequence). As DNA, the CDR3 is TGTGCCTGGAGTCCTGGACAGGGGATGTGGGAGGCCCAGTACTTC. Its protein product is CAWSPGQGMWEAQYF. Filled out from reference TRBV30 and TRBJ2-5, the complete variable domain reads SQTIHQWPATLVQPVGSPLSLECTVEGTSNPNLYWYRQAAGRGLQLLFYSVGIGQISSEVPQNLSASRPQDRQFILSSKKLLLSDSGFYLCAWSPGQGMWEAQYFGPGTRLLVL.

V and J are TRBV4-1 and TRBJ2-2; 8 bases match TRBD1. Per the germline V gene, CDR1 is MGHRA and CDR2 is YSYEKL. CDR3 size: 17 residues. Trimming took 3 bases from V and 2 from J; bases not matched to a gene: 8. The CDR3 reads CASSHPGGTGNTGELFF. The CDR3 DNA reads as TGCGCCAGCAGCCACCCAGGCGGGACAGGCAACACCGGGGAGCTGTTTTTT.

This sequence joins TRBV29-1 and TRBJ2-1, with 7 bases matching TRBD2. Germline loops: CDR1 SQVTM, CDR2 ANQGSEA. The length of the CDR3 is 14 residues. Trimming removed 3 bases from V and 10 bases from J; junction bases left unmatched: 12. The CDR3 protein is CSVEVPGGPSEQFF. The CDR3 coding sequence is TGCAGCGTTGAGGTGCCGGGAGGCCCATCGGAGCAGTTCTTC.

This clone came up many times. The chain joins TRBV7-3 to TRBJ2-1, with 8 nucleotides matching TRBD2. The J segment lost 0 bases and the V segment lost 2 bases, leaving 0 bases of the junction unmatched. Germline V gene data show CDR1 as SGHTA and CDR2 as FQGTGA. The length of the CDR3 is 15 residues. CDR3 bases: TGTGCCAGCAGCTTAGGACTAGCCTCCTACAATGAGCAGTTCTTC. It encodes CASSLGLASYNEQFF.

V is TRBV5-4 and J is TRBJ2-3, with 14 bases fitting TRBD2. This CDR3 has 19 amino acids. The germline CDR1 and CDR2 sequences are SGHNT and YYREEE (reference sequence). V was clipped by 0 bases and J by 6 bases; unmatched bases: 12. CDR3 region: CASSLARGLAGVGTDTQYF. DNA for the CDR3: TGTGCCAGCAGCTTGGCGCGGGGACTAGCGGGAGTGGGGACTGATACGCAGTATTTT. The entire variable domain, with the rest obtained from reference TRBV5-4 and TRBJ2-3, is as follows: ETGVTQSPTHLIKTRGQQVTLRCSSQSGHNTVSWYQQALGQGPQFIFQYYREEENGRGNFPPRFSGLQFPNYSSELNVNALELDDSALYLCASSLARGLAGVGTDTQYFGPGTRLTVL.

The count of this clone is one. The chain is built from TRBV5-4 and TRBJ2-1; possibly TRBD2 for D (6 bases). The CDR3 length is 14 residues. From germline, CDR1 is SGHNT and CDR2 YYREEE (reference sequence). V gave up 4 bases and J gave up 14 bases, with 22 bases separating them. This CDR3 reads CASSAKDSLGGEFF. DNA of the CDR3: TGTGCCAGCAGCGCGAAAGATTCCCTAGGAGGGGAGTTCTTC.

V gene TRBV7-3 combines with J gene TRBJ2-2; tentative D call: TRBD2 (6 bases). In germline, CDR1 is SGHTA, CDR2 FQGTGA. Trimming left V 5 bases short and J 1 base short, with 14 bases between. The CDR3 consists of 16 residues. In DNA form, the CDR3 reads TGTGCCAGCAGCCCAGCGGCGGGGCTGAACACCGGGGAGCTGTTTTTT. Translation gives CASSPAAGLNTGELFF.

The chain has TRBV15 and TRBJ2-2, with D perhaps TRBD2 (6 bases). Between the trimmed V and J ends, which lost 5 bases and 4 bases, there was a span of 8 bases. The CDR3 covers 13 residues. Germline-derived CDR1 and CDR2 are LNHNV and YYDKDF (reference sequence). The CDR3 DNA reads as TGTGCCACCAGCCGGGACTTCACCGGGGAGCTGTTTTTT. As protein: CATSRDFTGELFF.

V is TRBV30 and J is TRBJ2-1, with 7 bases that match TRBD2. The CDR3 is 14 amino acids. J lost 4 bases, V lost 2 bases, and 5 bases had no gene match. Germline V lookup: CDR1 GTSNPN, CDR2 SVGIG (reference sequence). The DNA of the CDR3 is TGTGCCTGGAGTAAGCGGGACGGTTACAATGAGCAGTTCTTC. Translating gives CAWSKRDGYNEQFF.